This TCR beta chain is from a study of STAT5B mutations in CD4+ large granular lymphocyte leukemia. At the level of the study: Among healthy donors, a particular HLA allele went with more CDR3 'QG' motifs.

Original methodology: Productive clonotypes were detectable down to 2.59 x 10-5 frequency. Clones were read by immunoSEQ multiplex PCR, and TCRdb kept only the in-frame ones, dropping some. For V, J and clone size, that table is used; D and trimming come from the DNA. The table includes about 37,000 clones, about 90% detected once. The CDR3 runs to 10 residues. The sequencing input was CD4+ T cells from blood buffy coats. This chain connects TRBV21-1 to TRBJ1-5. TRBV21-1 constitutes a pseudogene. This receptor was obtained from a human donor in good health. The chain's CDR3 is CASSKKPQHF. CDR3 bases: TGTGCCAGCAGCAAGAAGCCCCAGCATTTT.